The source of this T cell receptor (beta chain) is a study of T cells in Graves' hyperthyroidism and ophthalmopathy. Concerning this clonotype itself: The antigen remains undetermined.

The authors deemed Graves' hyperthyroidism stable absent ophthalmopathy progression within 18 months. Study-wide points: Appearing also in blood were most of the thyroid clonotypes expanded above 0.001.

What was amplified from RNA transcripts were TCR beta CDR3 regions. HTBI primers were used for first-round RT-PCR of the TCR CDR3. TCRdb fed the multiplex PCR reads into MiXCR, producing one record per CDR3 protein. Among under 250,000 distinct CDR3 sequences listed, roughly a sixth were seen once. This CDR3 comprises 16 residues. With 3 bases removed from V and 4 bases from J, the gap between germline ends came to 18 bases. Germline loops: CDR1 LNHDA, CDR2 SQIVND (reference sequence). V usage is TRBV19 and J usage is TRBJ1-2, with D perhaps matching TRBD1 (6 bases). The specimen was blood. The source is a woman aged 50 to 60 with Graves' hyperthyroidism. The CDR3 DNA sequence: TGTGCCAGTAGTATGAGTAGTGGGACATTCGTCTATGGCTACACCTTC. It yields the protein CASSMSSGTFVYGYTF.